This T cell receptor (beta chain) was found in a study of identifying expanded T cells in peripheral blood. Some clones are missing from TCRdb's copy, which holds only in-frame ones; the method was immunoSEQ multiplex PCR. The data contain about 78,000 clones, approximately 85% of them seen just once; the ten biggest clones take up more than 15%. The CDR3 is 14 residues long. Trimming removed 3 bases from V and 4 bases from J, with 14 bases in between. CDR1 and CDR2 from the germline V gene are SGDLS and YYNGEE. Collection occurred without any documented infections or immune events in donors. This clone came up once. Its antigen is not known. Study outcomes and limitations: About 1.2 clones differed between technical replicates, versus about 15 and 19 over time. Roughly two-week clone count variance significantly increased as total template count grew.

The chain is built from TRBV9 and TRBJ2-7, with D possibly being TRBD1 (6 bases). The source of this sequence is a person aged 18 to 75 in good health. Sequenced input: blood. The chain's CDR3 is CASSAGAGTYEQYF. CDR3 bases: TGTGCCAGCAGCGCAGGGGCAGGGACATACGAGCAGTACTTC.